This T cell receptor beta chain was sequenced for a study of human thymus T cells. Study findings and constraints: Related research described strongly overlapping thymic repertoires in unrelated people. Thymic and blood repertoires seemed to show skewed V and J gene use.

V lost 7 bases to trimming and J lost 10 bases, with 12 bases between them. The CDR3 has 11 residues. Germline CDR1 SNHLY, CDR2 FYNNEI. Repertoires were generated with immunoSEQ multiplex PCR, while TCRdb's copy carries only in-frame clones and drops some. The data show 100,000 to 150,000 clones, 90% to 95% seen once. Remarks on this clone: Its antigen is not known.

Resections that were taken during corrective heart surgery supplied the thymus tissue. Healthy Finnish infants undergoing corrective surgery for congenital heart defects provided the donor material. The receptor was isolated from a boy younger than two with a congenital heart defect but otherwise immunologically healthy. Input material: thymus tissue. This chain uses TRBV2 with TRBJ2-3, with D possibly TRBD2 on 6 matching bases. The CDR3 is CASIQGLAQYF. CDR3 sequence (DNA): TGTGCCAGCATCCAGGGACTCGCGCAGTATTTT.